The entry below describes one T cell receptor beta chain. TCRdb keeps only in-frame clones here, not all; method: immunoSEQ multiplex PCR. The repertoire holds 120,000 to 150,000 clones, with over 80% as singletons. The entry originates in a study of blood T cell repertoires in COVID-19. Study in general: The study drew acute and convalescent COVID-19 samples from the United States, Italy and Spain.

CDR1 is LNHDA and CDR2 is SQIVND in the germline V gene (reference sequence). This CDR3 comprises 14 residues. The junction had 5 bases not matched to a gene; V was cut back by 9 bases and J by 2 bases. This TCR was sampled from a woman between 45 and 65 years old with acute or convalescent COVID-19. Sequences were obtained from peripheral blood. The rearrangement uses TRBV19 and TRBJ2-3; 10 nucleotides agree with TRBD2. For the CDR3, the DNA is TGTGCCAGCTCACTAGCGGGGAACACAGATACGCAGTATTTT. Protein sequence: CASSLAGNTDTQYF.